A selection of T cell receptor beta chains follows, all from one sample in a study of T cell responses to AZD1222 COVID-19 vaccine. Clones were sequenced by immunoSEQ multiplex PCR, and TCRdb holds only the in-frame ones, with some missing. Here the sample spans around 100,000 clones, nearly 90% being singletons. This material consisted of peripheral blood, taken on day 0 of AZD1222 vaccination. The source of these receptors is an adult in good health. The CDR3 runs from the conserved cysteine through the conserved F or W. Fields, in order: CDR3 length, clone size, J gene, D gene, V gene, CDR3 protein, CDR3 DNA. A D gene is named only where the DNA matches it firmly. Expanded clones are given a class, and other clones once, few, many or no size at all.

11 NA TRBJ1-2 NA TRBV25-1 CASRDALGYTF TGTGCCAGCAGGGATGCCCTTGGCTACACCTTC
15 NA TRBJ2-1 TRBD2 TRBV29-1 CSADSGRGVVSEQFF TGCAGCGCCGACAGCGGGCGGGGGGTCGTAAGTGAGCAGTTCTTC
14 NA TRBJ1-1 TRBD1 TRBV18 CASSPRQGSTEAFF TGTGCCAGCTCACCCCGACAGGGGAGCACTGAAGCTTTCTTT
13 NA TRBJ2-2 NA TRBV24-1 CATSEGNTGELFF TGTGCCACCTCCGAGGGGAACACCGGGGAGCTGTTTTTT
13 NA TRBJ1-1 NA TRBV4-3 CASSQNYDGGAFF TGCGCCAGCAGCCAGAATTATGACGGGGGGGCTTTCTTT
11 NA TRBJ1-2 NA TRBV6-2/TRBV6-3 CASSQGYGYTF TGTGCCAGCAGCCAGGGATATGGCTACACCTTC
14 NA TRBJ1-2 NA TRBV5-1 CASSLVAGNYGYTF TGTGCCAGCAGCTTGGTGGCGGGGAACTATGGCTACACCTTC
16 NA TRBJ2-1 TRBD1 TRBV19 CASSPRDRGSYNEQFF TGTGCCAGTAGTCCCAGGGACAGGGGGTCCTACAATGAGCAGTTCTTC
15 NA TRBJ2-5 NA TRBV7-8 CASSSIQGGRETQYF TGTGCCAGCAGCTCGATTCAGGGGGGGAGAGAGACCCAGTACTTC
15 NA TRBJ2-3 NA TRBV9 CASSPEVSGTDTQYF TGTGCCAGCAGCCCAGAGGTTAGCGGCACAGATACGCAGTATTTT
14 NA TRBJ2-7 TRBD1 TRBV7-9 CASSPRQGRNEQYF TGTGCCAGCAGCCCTCGACAGGGGAGGAACGAGCAGTACTTC
14 NA TRBJ1-2 NA TRBV6-1 CASSEGSGVDGYTF TGTGCCAGCAGTGAAGGATCGGGGGTGGATGGCTACACCTTC
13 NA TRBJ2-1 NA TRBV12-5 CASGTIGLGEQFF TGTGCTAGTGGAACTATAGGTCTAGGTGAGCAGTTCTTC
14 NA TRBJ2-5 NA TRBV6-5 CASRPTASLTTQYF TGTGCCAGCAGGCCAACAGCATCTCTAACGACCCAGTACTTC
15 NA TRBJ2-1 TRBD2 TRBV5-1 CASSPGLAEGGEQFF TGTGCCAGCAGCCCGGGACTAGCGGAGGGGGGTGAGCAGTTCTTC
13 NA TRBJ1-1 TRBD1 TRBV19 CASSALRTGEAFF TGTGCCAGTAGTGCCCTTAGGACAGGGGAAGCTTTCTTT
13 NA TRBJ2-1 NA TRBV12-3/TRBV12-4 CASLLLVGNEQFF TGTGCCAGCCTACTACTTGTCGGCAATGAGCAGTTCTTC
16 NA TRBJ2-2 NA TRBV25-1 CASSDPGGPSTGELFF TGTGCCAGCAGTGACCCAGGAGGACCCAGCACCGGGGAGCTGTTTTTT
16 NA TRBJ1-4 NA TRBV18 CASSPGPRGTNEKLFF TGTGCCAGCTCACCCGGCCCCAGGGGAACTAATGAAAAACTGTTTTTT
20 NA TRBJ2-1 NA TRBV7-8 CASSLGFRTTSLPSYNEQFF TGTGCCAGCAGCTTAGGATTTCGAACGACCTCCCTCCCCTCCTACAATGAGCAGTTCTTC
14 NA TRBJ1-1 NA TRBV9 CASSARDHGTEAFF TGTGCCAGCAGCGCACGGGACCACGGGACTGAAGCTTTCTTT
14 NA TRBJ2-5 NA TRBV27 CASSFGKNQETQYF TGTGCCAGCAGTTTCGGGAAAAACCAAGAGACCCAGTACTTC
15 NA TRBJ2-3 NA TRBV6-5 CASSYLGQGTDTQYF TGTGCCAGCAGTTACCTAGGCCAAGGCACAGATACGCAGTATTTT
16 NA TRBJ1-6 NA TRBV7-9 CASSSGAGVLGSPLHF TGTGCCAGCAGCTCCGGCGCAGGGGTCTTGGGTTCACCCCTCCACTTT
11 NA TRBJ1-6 NA TRBV7-9 CASSLGSPLHF TGTGCCAGCAGCTTAGGTTCACCCCTCCACTTT
14 few TRBJ1-5 TRBD1 TRBV9 CASSGGQWNQPQHF TGTGCCAGCAGCGGGGGACAGTGGAATCAGCCCCAGCATTTT
15 NA TRBJ2-3 TRBD2 TRBV5-1 CASSLSSGMVDTQYF TGTGCCAGCAGCTTGTCTAGCGGGATGGTAGATACGCAGTATTTT
13 NA TRBJ2-1 NA TRBV5-6 CASSWRGNNEQFF TGTGCCAGCAGCTGGAGGGGGAACAATGAGCAGTTCTTC
14 NA TRBJ2-1 TRBD2 TRBV3-1/TRBV3-2 CASSRAGDPHEQFF TGTGCCAGCAGCCGGGCGGGGGATCCCCATGAGCAGTTCTTC